One sample yielded the 24 T cell receptor beta chains listed below, sequenced in a study of identical twins. MiXCR, applied by TCRdb to the 5' RACE reads, yields one record per CDR3 protein. The data show roughly 240,000 distinct CDR3 sequences, 5.5% to 7% seen once. The same data also went into a second study, on yellow fever vaccine responses in identical twins.

The sequencing input was memory (CD45RO+) T cells sorted from blood. The receptors here all came from a woman aged 18-30 years in good health.

At least ten counts were recorded for this clonotype. The rearrangement links TRBV12-3 or TRBV12-4 to TRBJ1-4; 8 nucleotides align to TRBD1. The CDR3 is 15 amino acids. The V gene end was trimmed by 5 bases and the J gene end by 2 bases; junction bases not matched to a gene: 4. CDR3 protein: CASSVQGATNEKLFF. The CDR3 DNA sequence: TGTGCCAGCAGTGTTCAGGGGGCTACTAATGAAAAACTGTTTTTT.

V is TRBV20-1 and J is TRBJ2-7, with 8 bases fitting TRBD1. The V and J ends lost 0 bases and 3 bases, in that order; junction bases with no gene match: 7. The CDR3 extends over 15 amino acids. Per the germline V gene, CDR1 is DFQATT and CDR2 is SNEGSKA (reference sequence). CDR3 sequence (DNA): TGCAGTGCTAGAGACCGACAGGGGAGGTTCTACGAGCAGTACGTC. The encoded protein is CSARDRQGRFYEQYV.

The sample holds a few counts of this clonotype. The chain links TRBV2 to TRBJ2-7, with D perhaps TRBD1 or TRBD2 (6 bases each). Germline V CDR1 and CDR2: SNHLY, FYNNEI. The V and J ends lost 9 bases and 1 base respectively, with 25 bases between them. There are 17 residues in the CDR3. DNA for the CDR3: TGTGCCAGTGCGGAGGGGGATAGCTCCCCCGGATCCTACGAGCAGTACTTC. Amino acid sequence: CASAEGDSSPGSYEQYF.

This clonotype occurred many times. This sequence joins TRBV5-1 and TRBJ2-3; D is unresolved. Looked up from germline, CDR1 is SGHRS and CDR2 is YFSETQ. Trimming cost V 2 bases and J 2 bases, with 9 bases left between them. The CDR3 is made up of 14 amino acids. The CDR3 spells CASSLARFTDTQYF. The CDR3 nucleotides read TGCGCCAGCAGCTTAGCACGCTTCACAGATACGCAGTATTTT.

Regarding this clonotype: A much more abundant neighbour one base away suggests this may be a read error. The chain is built from TRBV27 and TRBJ2-7; TRBD2 matches at 10 bases. The V and J ends lost 8 bases and 6 bases, in that order; junction bases with no gene match: 10. Per the germline V gene, CDR1 is MNHEY and CDR2 is SMNVEV (reference sequence). The CDR3 is 14 amino acids. The CDR3 nucleotides read TGTGCCAGCCAGGAGCGGGAGGGCCCCTTCGAGCAGTACTTC. Translating it yields CASQEREGPFEQYF.

V is TRBV12-5 and J is TRBJ1-4, with a weak D call TRBD1 (6 bases). The CDR3 runs to 15 residues. Germline lookup yields CDR1 LGHNT and CDR2 FRNRAP. V was clipped by 5 bases and J by 11 bases, with 21 bases between them. The CDR3: CASGNLQPPRGKLFF. CDR3 nucleotides: TGTGCTAGTGGTAACCTACAGCCTCCGAGGGGGAAACTGTTTTTT.

This clonotype was seen repeatedly, ten times or more. CDR3 bases: TGTGCCAGCGTGGGTCCCACCCCAGATACGCAGTATTTT. It codes for CASVGPTPDTQYF. The V and J genes are TRBV28 and TRBJ2-3, with no clear D. Germline CDR1 and CDR2: MDHEN and SYDVKM. V was clipped by 8 bases and J by 4 bases, with 13 bases between them. The length of the CDR3 is 13 residues.

The chain couples TRBV29-1 to TRBJ2-5, with D unclear. CDR1 SQVTM and CDR2 ANQGSEA come from the germline V gene. The CDR3 loop spans 12 amino acids. Trimming took 2 bases from V and 1 from J, leaving 5 bases between them. CDR3 amino acids: CSVEYVQETQYF. CDR3 in DNA: TGCAGCGTTGAATATGTCCAAGAGACCCAGTACTTC.

The sample holds a few counts of this clonotype. The chain employs TRBV3-1 and TRBJ2-5, with 11 bases fitting TRBD2. J gave up 4 bases and V 4 bases, and 2 bases lay outside the gene matches. The CDR3 loop spans 14 amino acids. The germline CDR1 and CDR2 sequences are LGHDT and YNNKEL (reference sequence). The CDR3 protein is CASSRGLAGETQYF. CDR3 in DNA: TGTGCCAGCAGCCGAGGACTAGCGGGAGAGACCCAGTACTTC.

This clonotype has a count of ten or more. The chain carries TRBV2 and TRBJ2-7; 7 bases match TRBD1. The germline CDR1 and CDR2 sequences are SNHLY and FYNNEI. The CDR3 runs to 17 residues. The trim removed 7 bases at V and 2 bases at J, leaving 17 bases unmatched. The CDR3 region is CASTRSPTGDKAYEQYF. The DNA of the CDR3 is TGTGCCAGCACGAGAAGTCCTACAGGGGATAAGGCCTACGAGCAGTACTTC.

This clonotype was detected a few times. V and J are TRBV7-9 and TRBJ2-1; 9 bases fit TRBD2. This CDR3 is built from 17 residues. The junction had 12 bases not matched to a gene; V was cut back by 4 bases and J by 5 bases. Germline lookup yields CDR1 SEHNR and CDR2 FQNEAQ (reference sequence). CDR3 protein: CASSWSTRLAAHNEQFF. The CDR3 coding sequence is TGTGCCAGCAGCTGGTCCACACGACTAGCGGCCCACAATGAGCAGTTCTTC.

This clonotype was found many times. The rearrangement links TRBV6-5 to TRBJ1-1; TRBD1 aligns across 7 bases. V dropped 2 bases and J dropped 4; count of bases not matched to a gene: 7. The CDR3 has 15 amino acids. Germline values: CDR1 MNHEY, CDR2 SVGAGI. The CDR3 DNA follows: TGTGCCAGCAGTTACCCGGGACAGATGAGCACTGAAGCTTTCTTT. As protein: CASSYPGQMSTEAFF.

The table lists this clonotype with many counts. This chain joins TRBV3-1 and TRBJ2-3, with 10 bases aligning to TRBD1. Germline CDR1 and CDR2: LGHDT and YNNKEL (reference sequence). With V trimmed by 4 bases and J by 0 bases, 7 bases remained unmatched. This CDR3 is built from 17 residues. The DNA for the CDR3 is TGTGCCAGCAGCCCCCTAGACAGGGGGCTCAGCACAGATACGCAGTATTTT. Its protein is CASSPLDRGLSTDTQYF.

This clonotype was recorded at least ten times. The rearrangement joins TRBV12-5 to TRBJ2-3; 8 nucleotides line up with TRBD2. CDR1 is LGHNT and CDR2 is FRNRAP in the germline V gene. The J segment lost 2 bases and the V segment lost 4 bases, leaving 5 bases of the junction unmatched. CDR3 size: 15 residues. CDR3: CASGSGLALTDTQYF. DNA for the CDR3: TGTGCTAGTGGTTCCGGACTAGCTCTCACAGATACGCAGTATTTT.

This chain connects TRBV7-8 to TRBJ2-7, with unresolved D. CDR1 and CDR2 from the germline V gene are SGHVS and FQNEAQ. Trimming shortened V by 7 bases and J by 2 bases, and 9 bases separated the two germline ends. The CDR3 is 12 residues long. The CDR3 loop reads CASTSETYEQYF. CDR3 bases: TGTGCCAGCACCTCCGAGACCTACGAGCAGTACTTC.

The chain recombines TRBV10-2 with TRBJ2-3, with TRBD2 identical over 9 bases. The germline CDR1 and CDR2 sequences are WSHSY and SAAADI. Losses at the gene ends were 5 bases for V and 2 bases for J; bases not matched to a gene: 14. The CDR3 runs 18 residues. CDR3 in amino acids: CASSYALAGTSFTDTQYF. CDR3 nucleotide sequence: TGCGCCAGCAGTTACGCTCTAGCGGGGACTAGTTTCACAGATACGCAGTATTTT.

This clonotype was found many times. CDR3 region: CAIRDRDGSNTGELFF. The DNA for the CDR3 is TGTGCCATCAGGGACCGGGACGGTTCGAACACCGGGGAGCTGTTTTTT. The rearrangement uses TRBV10-3 and TRBJ2-2; either TRBD1 or TRBD2 may fit D (5 bases each). This CDR3 contains 16 residues. Germline-derived CDR1 and CDR2 are ENHRY and SYGVKD. Trimming pared 6 bases from V and 0 bases from J, leaving 14 bases between.

This clonotype was seen ten or more times. V and J are TRBV5-1 and TRBJ2-1, with D perhaps TRBD1 (7 bases). V lost 2 bases and J lost 4, with 19 bases in between. Germline V gene sequence: CDR1 SGHRS, CDR2 YFSETQ. CDR3 size: 17 residues. The CDR3 region has the DNA TGCGCCAGCAGCTTAGGGGGGCGGGACAGAATTTACAATGAGCAGTTCTTC. Translated: CASSLGGRDRIYNEQFF. Filled out from reference TRBV5-1 and TRBJ2-1, the complete variable domain reads KAGVTQTPRYLIKTRGQQVTLSCSPISGHRSVSWYQQTPGQGLQFLFEYFSETQRNKGNFPGRFSGRQFSNSRSEMNVSTLELGDSALYLCASSLGGRDRIYNEQFFGPGTRLTVL.

This clonotype was seen only a few times. The chain couples TRBV11-3 to TRBJ2-1; 7 bases map to TRBD2. The CDR3 consists of 17 residues. Germline trimming cut 3 bases from V and 7 bases from J; bases unmatched to any gene: 15. Germline V gene sequence: CDR1 SGHNT, CDR2 YENEEA. CDR3 sequence reads: CASSLAPTSAGRNEQFF. The CDR3 bases are TGTGCCAGCAGCTTGGCCCCCACTAGCGCCGGGCGTAATGAGCAGTTCTTC.

The chain recombines TRBV7-7 with TRBJ2-5, with a tentative D call TRBD1 (6 bases). Between the trimmed V and J ends, which lost 2 bases and 5 bases, there was a span of 15 bases. Looked up from germline, CDR1 is SSHAT and CDR2 is FNYEAQ (reference sequence). The CDR3 runs to 15 residues. The CDR3 is CASSLQAGEMETQYF. DNA of the CDR3: TGTGCCAGCAGCTTACAGGCAGGGGAGATGGAGACCCAGTACTTC.

This clonotype came up many times. V usage is TRBV5-8 and J usage is TRBJ2-1; TRBD2 aligns across 10 bases. Germline V CDR1 and CDR2: SGHTS, YDEGEE. V was clipped by 4 bases and J by 2 bases; unmatched bases: 6. The CDR3 spans 16 residues. The CDR3 sequence is CASSPLAGFAYNEQFF. The CDR3 nucleotides are TGTGCCAGCAGCCCACTAGCGGGATTTGCCTACAATGAGCAGTTCTTC.

Comments on this clonotype: A much larger clone is a single base away; this may be a read error. This chain links TRBV27 with TRBJ2-1; 9 positions agree with TRBD2. Per the germline V gene, CDR1 is MNHEY and CDR2 is SMNVEV (reference sequence). The CDR3 length is 17 residues. V was clipped by 5 bases and J by 5 bases; unmatched bases: 13. The CDR3 DNA reads as TGTGCCAGCAGTCCGGGGACTAGCTGGAGTCCAGACAATGAGCAGTTCTTC. It specifies CASSPGTSWSPDNEQFF.

This clonotype was counted a few times. This chain uses TRBV5-6 with TRBJ2-6, with D hard to call. The V end was cut by 0 bases, the J end by 2 bases, with 6 bases between. CDR1 is SGHDT, CDR2 YYEEEE, per germline. The CDR3 totals 15 residues. This CDR3 reads CASSLGPAGANVLTF. CDR3 bases: TGTGCCAGCAGCTTGGGTCCGGCTGGGGCCAACGTCCTGACTTTC.

The chain joins TRBV5-5 to TRBJ2-6; 8 positions match TRBD1. Germline trimming cut 6 bases from V and 4 bases from J; bases unmatched to any gene: 6. In germline, CDR1 is SGHKS, CDR2 YYEKEE (reference sequence). CDR3 length: 15 amino acids. CDR3 DNA: TGTGCCAGCATCAGGGGGCGTGGAGGGGCCAACGTCCTGACTTTC. This gives the protein CASIRGRGGANVLTF.